The 29 T cell receptor beta chains below were found in one sample sequenced in a study of PD-1 blockade in classical Hodgkin lymphoma. Sequencing used immunoSEQ multiplex PCR; TCRdb keeps in-frame clones, though not all of them. The sample includes around 7,700 clones, 75% to 90% of them seen just once. Brentuximab vedotin exposure varied among the patients, all of whom had relapsed after autologous stem cell transplantation. Negative magnetic selection isolated CD4+ T cells from thawed PBMCs. The sample in question was CD4+ T cells from blood, obtained at baseline. These TCRs come from a human donor with classical Hodgkin lymphoma.

CDR3 amino acids: CASSLGGGRAYNEQFF. DNA of the CDR3: TGTGCCAGCAGCTTGGGAGGAGGAAGAGCCTACAATGAGCAGTTCTTC. This chain joins TRBV5-4 and TRBJ2-1, with D possibly being TRBD2 (5 bases). With 0 bases removed from V and 2 bases from J, the gap between germline ends came to 12 bases. The CDR3 runs to 16 residues. Germline lookup yields CDR1 SGHNT and CDR2 YYREEE (reference sequence).

This chain joins TRBV5-1 and TRBJ2-3; TRBD1 is a possible D gene (5 bases). This CDR3 is built from 15 residues. Germline values: CDR1 SGHRS, CDR2 YFSETQ. The germline V and J ends were trimmed by 0 bases and 5 bases, with 13 bases remaining between them. The CDR3 spells CASSLGSGRGDTQYF. The CDR3, as DNA: TGCGCCAGCAGCTTGGGATCCGGTAGGGGAGATACGCAGTATTTT.

The chain has TRBV11-1 and TRBJ2-5; D is perhaps TRBD2 (5 bases). Trimming cost V 3 bases and J 5 bases, with 13 bases left between them. CDR1 is SGHAT, CDR2 FQDESV, per germline (reference sequence). The CDR3 runs to 14 residues. Here the CDR3 DNA reads TGTGCCAGCAGCTTTCAGGTGGGAGACGAGACCCAGTACTTC. This gives the protein CASSFQVGDETQYF.

The chain employs TRBV19 and TRBJ2-2, with D possibly TRBD1 on 7 matching bases. Per germline, CDR1 LNHDA and CDR2 SQIVND (reference sequence). The CDR3 consists of 15 residues. The germline V and J ends were trimmed by 3 bases and 6 bases, with 14 bases remaining between them. The DNA for the CDR3 is TGTGCCAGTAGTATCCAGGGGGGAATTTCCGGGGAGCTGTTTTTT. This encodes CASSIQGGISGELFF.

This clone was found a few times. The J gene is TRBJ1-1, the V gene TRBV5-1; D is perhaps TRBD1 (5 bases). V shed 5 bases and J shed 2 bases, with 10 bases lying between them. CDR3 length: 13 amino acids. The germline V gene encodes CDR1 SGHRS and CDR2 YFSETQ. The DNA for the CDR3 is TGCGCCAGCAGACGAGACAGTAACACTGAAGCTTTCTTT. Its translation is CASRRDSNTEAFF.

CDR3 in amino acids: CATSRGGANYGYTF. CDR3 sequence (DNA): TGTGCCACCAGCAGAGGGGGGGCTAACTATGGCTACACCTTC. The chain is built from TRBV15 and TRBJ1-2; D is possibly TRBD1 (5 bases). Germline CDR1 is LNHNV and CDR2 is YYDKDF (reference sequence). The CDR3 covers 14 residues. V was shortened by 1 base and J by 0 bases, with 6 bases between the two germline ends. Together with reference TRBV15 and TRBJ1-2, the CDR3 gives the full variable domain: DAMVIQNPRYQVTQFGKPVTLSCSQTLNHNVMYWYQQKSSQAPKLLFHYYDKDFNNEADTPDNFQSRRPNTSFCFLDIRSPGLGDTAMYLCATSRGGANYGYTFGSGTRLTVV.

This rearrangement joins TRBV28 to TRBJ2-2; no clear D. This CDR3 is built from 10 residues. CDR1 and CDR2 (germline): MDHEN, SYDVKM. V was trimmed by 10 bases and J by 4 bases, leaving 4 bases between them. Here the CDR3 DNA reads TGTGCCACCAGCACCGGGGAGCTGTTTTTT. It encodes CATSTGELFF.

The CDR3 sequence is CASTRREGNSPLHF. The CDR3 bases are TGTGCCAGTACCCGGCGGGAAGGCAATTCACCCCTCCACTTT. The gene calls are TRBV19 and TRBJ1-6, with D unresolved. Per the germline V gene, CDR1 is LNHDA and CDR2 is SQIVND (reference sequence). V gave up 7 bases and J gave up 7 bases, with 14 bases separating them. This CDR3 has 14 residues.

The V call is TRBV5-1, the J call TRBJ2-5; 8 nucleotides match TRBD1. CDR1 is SGHRS, CDR2 YFSETQ, per germline. This CDR3 has 13 residues. With 4 bases clipped from V and 7 bases from J, the junction kept 6 bases outside the gene matches. The CDR3 DNA sequence: TGCGCCAGCAGCGTGGACAGGGTAGGGACCCAGTACTTC. This gives the protein CASSVDRVGTQYF.

The table lists this clone with a count of one. The chain links TRBV5-4 to TRBJ2-7; D is unclear. This CDR3 spans 13 amino acids. The V end lost 0 bases, the J end lost 4 bases, and 8 bases lay between the germline ends. Germline assignment: CDR1 SGHNT and CDR2 YYREEE (reference sequence). The chain's CDR3 is CASSLAGSYEQYF. CDR3 bases: TGTGCCAGCAGCTTGGCCGGTAGTTACGAGCAGTACTTC.

V usage is TRBV7-9 and J usage is TRBJ1-1; no clear D. This CDR3 contains 13 residues. Germline V gene data show CDR1 as SEHNR and CDR2 as FQNEAQ (reference sequence). The V end lost 1 base, the J end lost 5 bases, and 8 bases lay between the germline ends. CDR3 protein: CASSLVGDTEAFF. The DNA of the CDR3 is TGTGCCAGCAGCTTAGTTGGGGATACTGAAGCTTTCTTT.

The V gene is TRBV15, the J gene TRBJ2-5; D possibly corresponds to TRBD1 (5 bases). The V gene lost 4 bases and the J gene lost 2 bases, with 8 bases spanning the gap. The CDR3 runs 13 residues. CDR1 is LNHNV and CDR2 is YYDKDF in the germline V gene (reference sequence). The chain's CDR3 is CATSIDSQETQYF. The CDR3 DNA is TGTGCCACCAGCATCGACAGTCAAGAGACCCAGTACTTC. Together with reference TRBV15 and TRBJ2-5, the CDR3 gives the full variable domain: DAMVIQNPRYQVTQFGKPVTLSCSQTLNHNVMYWYQQKSSQAPKLLFHYYDKDFNNEADTPDNFQSRRPNTSFCFLDIRSPGLGDTAMYLCATSIDSQETQYFGPGTRLLVL.

The rearrangement uses TRBV15 and TRBJ1-5; no firm D call. CDR3 length equals 13 residues. The ends were cut back, 5 bases at V and 3 bases at J, with 8 bases in the middle. The germline gives CDR1 LNHNV, CDR2 YYDKDF (reference sequence). The CDR3, as DNA: TGTGCCACCAGCTGGGCAGCCAATCAGCCCCAGCATTTT. Its protein is CATSWAANQPQHF.

This clone appeared a single time. The chain links TRBV5-4 to TRBJ2-3; the D gene could be TRBD1 or TRBD2 (5 bases each). The CDR3 is 15 residues long. Germline CDR1 reads SGHNT; CDR2 reads YYREEE (reference sequence). The V gene lost 5 bases and the J gene lost 6 bases, with 19 bases spanning the gap. The CDR3 is CASRADIGGSDTQYF. The CDR3 nucleotides read TGTGCCAGCAGGGCGGACATTGGAGGATCCGATACGCAGTATTTT.

The chain combines TRBV4-2 with TRBJ1-6; 10 bases are shared with TRBD1. This CDR3 contains 19 residues. V lost 0 bases and J lost 9; bases outside the gene matches: 14. The germline V gene has CDR1 LGHNA and CDR2 YNFKEQ. CDR3 amino acids: CASSQDLGQGYVGGSPLHF. Written as DNA, the CDR3 is TGTGCCAGCAGCCAAGATCTGGGACAGGGGTACGTTGGAGGTTCACCCCTCCACTTT.

In regard to this clone: The sample carries other DNA sequences with the same CDR3. The CDR3 reads CASGQGSRTGELFF. The CDR3 DNA sequence: TGTGCCAGCGGACAGGGGAGTCGTACCGGGGAGCTGTTTTTT. The chain recombines TRBV2 with TRBJ2-2, with 9 bases lining up with TRBD1. The CDR3 covers 14 residues. Germline V gene sequence: CDR1 SNHLY, CDR2 FYNNEI. V was clipped by 8 bases and J by 5 bases; unmatched bases: 6.

The chain uses TRBV28 and TRBJ1-6, with no clear D. Looked up from germline, CDR1 is MDHEN and CDR2 is SYDVKM. This CDR3 region has 15 residues. V was pared by 3 bases and J by 9 bases, with 15 bases between. CDR3 sequence: CASSFGGEGISPLHF. CDR3 bases: TGTGCCAGCAGTTTCGGTGGGGAAGGCATTTCACCCCTCCACTTT.

The V and J genes are TRBV7-3 and TRBJ2-2; 9 bases agree with TRBD2. Germline-derived CDR1 and CDR2 are SGHTA and FQGTGA. This CDR3 spans 15 amino acids. J was trimmed by 5 bases and V by 3 bases; bases with no gene match: 4. CDR3 protein: CASSFSGSETGELFF. CDR3 DNA: TGTGCCAGCAGCTTTAGCGGGAGCGAAACCGGGGAGCTGTTTTTT.

This chain uses TRBV7-2 with TRBJ1-1, with TRBD1 matching 8 bases. CDR1 is SGHTA and CDR2 is FQGNSA in the germline V gene. The CDR3 runs 16 residues. The V and J ends lost 5 bases and 2 bases, in that order; junction bases with no gene match: 10. The CDR3 DNA is TGTGCCAGCAGCGCATCCCAGGGGGCAGGAAACACTGAAGCTTTCTTT. Protein product: CASSASQGAGNTEAFF.

This clone turned up a few times. The chain recombines TRBV27 with TRBJ1-4, with D perhaps matching TRBD1 (6 bases). CDR1 is MNHEY and CDR2 is SMNVEV in the germline V gene (reference sequence). Between the trimmed V and J ends, which lost 1 base and 10 bases, there was a span of 10 bases. The CDR3 runs 13 residues. DNA of the CDR3: TGTGCCAGCAGTTTATGGGGGGGCCGAAAACTGTTTTTT. Encoded protein: CASSLWGGRKLFF.

In this sample, this clone turned up once. The gene calls are TRBV18 and TRBJ2-2; the D is unclear. Deletions cut 3 bases from V and 2 bases from J, with 13 bases between. The CDR3 consists of 16 residues. Germline-derived CDR1 and CDR2 are KGHSH and LQKENI. This chain's CDR3 is CASSPRVAPNTGELFF. The CDR3 DNA reads as TGTGCCAGCTCACCTCGGGTAGCTCCTAACACCGGGGAGCTGTTTTTT.

The rearrangement joins TRBV6-1 to TRBJ2-3; TRBD2 matches 12 bases. Germline V lookup: CDR1 MNHNS, CDR2 SASEGT. After removal of 4 bases from V and 2 bases from J, the junction contained 4 bases not matched to a gene. The CDR3 length is 16 residues. The CDR3 DNA reads TGTGCCAGCAGTGGACTAGCGGGGGTTTCCACAGATACGCAGTATTTT. Protein product: CASSGLAGVSTDTQYF.

The J gene is TRBJ2-1, the V gene TRBV9, with TRBD1 matching 9 bases. Germline trimming cut 0 bases from V and 7 bases from J; bases unmatched to any gene: 14. This CDR3 is built from 18 residues. The germline V gene has CDR1 SGDLS and CDR2 YYNGEE. CDR3 bases: TGTGCCAGCAGCGTAGTAAAAGGGAGCGGGACAGGGAGGAATGAGCAGTTCTTC. Protein: CASSVVKGSGTGRNEQFF.

V and J are TRBV7-9 and TRBJ1-3; the match to TRBD1 covers 10 bases. The CDR3 is 18 residues long. V lost 2 bases to trimming and J lost 3 bases; unmatched junction nucleotides: 10. Germline values: CDR1 SEHNR, CDR2 FQNEAQ (reference sequence). The chain's CDR3 is CASSLRPGQGIHGNTIYF. CDR3 DNA: TGTGCCAGCAGCTTAAGACCGGGACAGGGGATACATGGAAACACCATATATTTT. Full variable domain (missing parts from reference TRBV7-9 and TRBJ1-3): DTGVSQNPRHKITKRGQNVTFRCDPISEHNRLYWYRQTLGQGPEFLTYFQNEAQLEKSRLLSDRFSAERPKGSFSTLEIQRTEQGDSAMYLCASSLRPGQGIHGNTIYFGEGSWLTVV.

This rearrangement joins TRBV5-1 to TRBJ2-3, with 7 bases lining up with TRBD2. This CDR3 comprises 16 residues. The germline V gene has CDR1 SGHRS and CDR2 YFSETQ. The V gene end was trimmed by 4 bases and the J gene end by 0 bases; junction bases not matched to a gene: 8. This CDR3 is CASSIRAGQSTDTQYF. The DNA for the CDR3 is TGCGCCAGCAGCATACGAGCGGGGCAGAGCACAGATACGCAGTATTTT.

This rearrangement joins TRBV7-2 to TRBJ1-6, with 10 bases that match TRBD1. CDR1 and CDR2 (germline): SGHTA, FQGNSA. V was pared by 3 bases and J by 7 bases, with 3 bases of the junction left unmatched. The CDR3 spans 15 residues. CDR3 region: CASSFMDRGNSPLHF. The CDR3 coding sequence is TGTGCCAGCAGCTTCATGGACAGGGGGAATTCACCCCTCCACTTT.

V gene TRBV5-1 combines with J gene TRBJ2-2; the D is unclear. V was trimmed by 1 base and J by 7 bases, leaving 2 bases between them. Looked up from germline, CDR1 is SGHRS and CDR2 is YFSETQ. This CDR3 spans 11 amino acids. In DNA, the CDR3 is TGCGCCAGCAGCTTGATCGGGGAGCTGTTTTTT. Encoded protein: CASSLIGELFF.

The rearrangement joins TRBV7-9 to TRBJ2-5, with 8 positions matching TRBD2. CDR3 length: 16 residues. The ends lost 2 bases at V and 7 bases at J; junction bases unmatched: 12. CDR1 SEHNR and CDR2 FQNEAQ come from the germline V gene (reference sequence). Here the CDR3 DNA reads TGTGCCAGCAGCTTATTGACAGCGTCGGGAGGGGGGACCCAGTACTTC. Protein product: CASSLLTASGGGTQYF.

The V and J genes are TRBV27 and TRBJ1-2; the D is unclear. Looked up from germline, CDR1 is MNHEY and CDR2 is SMNVEV (reference sequence). V lost 2 bases and J lost 7, with 17 bases in between. There are 15 residues in the CDR3. In DNA form, the CDR3 reads TGTGCCAGCAGTTTAAAAACAGACCTCCGGGGTGGCTACACCTTC. This gives the protein CASSLKTDLRGGYTF.